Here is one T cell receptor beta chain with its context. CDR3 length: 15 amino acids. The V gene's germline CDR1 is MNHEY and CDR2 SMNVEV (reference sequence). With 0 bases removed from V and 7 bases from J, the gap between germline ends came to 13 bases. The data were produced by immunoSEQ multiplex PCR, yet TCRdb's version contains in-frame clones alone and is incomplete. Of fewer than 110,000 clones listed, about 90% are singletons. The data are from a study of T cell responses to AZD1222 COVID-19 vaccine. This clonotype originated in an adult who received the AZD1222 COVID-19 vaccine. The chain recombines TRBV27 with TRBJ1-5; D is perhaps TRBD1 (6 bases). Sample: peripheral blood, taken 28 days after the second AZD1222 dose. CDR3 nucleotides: TGTGCCAGCAGTTTATCAGGACAGCCGACACAGCCCCAGCATTTT. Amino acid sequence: CASSLSGQPTQPQHF.